Here is one TCR beta chain with its context. In this sample, this clonotype turned up many times. The antigen it binds to is not known. No base-level quality is on record; no much larger clone is a single base apart. The receptor library was made with multiplex PCR. These reads were obtained on an Illumina HiSeq 4000. CDR3 regions were amplified by Arm-PCR with iRepertoire HTBI primers to construct TCR beta libraries. Before sequencing, the PCR products went through gel purification. Concerning the study's data processing: Gene usage analysis of CDR3 amino acid clonotypes relied on the approximately 60 TRBV and 15 or so TRBJ segments identified across samples. COPE and FqMerger were used to merge filtered high-quality paired reads into contigs. BLAST was used to align contigs to IMGT TRBV, TRBD and TRBJ reference genes, and CDR3 was defined according to IMGT. Highly expanded clones were defined as clonotypes with a frequency above 0.1%. Shannon entropy served as the measure of repertoire diversity, while the Gini coefficient captured V-J evenness. A clonotype found in more than one individual was treated as public. TCRdb's own reprocessing of the public reads used fastp at Q25 and MiXCR and kept productive beta chains. Rows with a matching CDR3 protein are joined into one entry that keeps the most common DNA and genes. It is TCRdb's table, rather than the study itself, that gives the V and J calls and clone size. In all, the sample holds about 240,000 distinct CDR3 sequences, and just over 20% of those were seen once. 14% of the sample comes from the top ten.

The junction carries 10 bases between V and J, which are trimmed by 1 base and 4 bases respectively. As encoded in the germline V gene, CDR1 is SGHAT while CDR2 is FQNNGV. The CDR3, cysteine through phenylalanine, is 14 amino acids long. Solely the CDR3 DNA is kept, with 42 bases framed from the first base. This specimen belongs to a study of regulatory T cells in long-lasting Graves disease (dated by TCRdb to 2020 to 2023). Notes on the research overall: Patients with newly diagnosed Graves' disease had been on antithyroid drugs for under 3 months. A total of around 35 samples underwent TCR sequencing: around 13 from persistent and 20 from newly diagnosed Graves' disease patients. Patients with persistent Graves' disease were compared with patients with newly diagnosed Graves' disease using TCR sequencing and RNA sequencing of peripheral blood. The study took place in China and was registered as a clinical trial.

What the study reported, not specific to this receptor: Because the primary lesion, thyroid tissue, could not be accessed, the study looked at peripheral blood alone. TRBV28, TRBJ1-2 and TRBJ2-5 were preferentially used in persistent disease, while TRBV20-1 and TRBJ2-1 were favored in newly diagnosed disease. Persistent patients shared more public clonotypes among themselves (around 3,000) than newly diagnosed patients did (over 900). The authors noted that the small sample size was a limitation that may lower accuracy. Compared with newly diagnosed patients, patients with persistent Graves' disease had lower TCR Shannon entropy and fewer highly expanded clones, which suggests clonal expansion. Sequencing and analysis were restricted to the TCR beta chain.

Taken with the paper, the label for time point translates to: newly diagnosed GD, antithyroid drugs for less than 3 months. RNA was extracted from PBMCs in TRIzol for both TCR sequencing and RNA sequencing. The diagnosis of Graves' disease followed American Thyroid Association guidelines. Recruitment of patients was carried out at an endocrinology department in Xi'an, China. Each patient gave around 9.2 milliliters of peripheral blood, collected in an EDTA anticoagulant tube. Ficoll Paque Plus density gradient separation was used to isolate PBMCs, and no further T cell sorting was performed. An Agilent 2100 Bioanalyzer and agarose gel were used to check RNA quality, and a NanoDrop 2000 was used to measure RNA concentration.

Here the sequenced sample was peripheral blood mononuclear cells (PBMCs), taken at new diagnosis, from a patient treated with antithyroid drugs. The sequence was collected from a female donor with Graves disease. The V and J segments used are TRBV11-2 and TRBJ1-1, with the D segment identity uncertain. The CDR3 in this case is CASSLVSGLTEAFF. The DNA is as follows: TGTGCCAGCAGCTTAGTTTCCGGGCTCACTGAAGCTTTCTTT.